The present entry profiles one TCR beta chain with its context. The same CDR3 arises from other DNA sequences in this sample as well. Method: immunoSEQ multiplex PCR; TCRdb's copy keeps in-frame clones and lacks some. The sample has 2,500,000 or so clones, 80% to 95% seen once. This specimen comes from a study of shared clonotypes between healthy human individuals. This TCR was sampled from a man younger than 30 in good health. Some clones in this sample may be carry-over from other donors' samples. The sample comprised naive CD4+ T cells from PBMCs. This sample's subset: CD45RA+ positively selected.

The CDR3 reads CASSLDRLTDTQYF. In nucleotides, the CDR3 is TGTGCCAGCAGCTTAGATCGACTCACAGATACGCAGTATTTT. V and J are TRBV11-2 and TRBJ2-3; D is uncertain. Germline-derived CDR1 and CDR2 are SGHAT and FQNNGV. V was cut by 0 bases and J by 2 bases, with 6 bases left in between. The length of the CDR3 is 14 residues.